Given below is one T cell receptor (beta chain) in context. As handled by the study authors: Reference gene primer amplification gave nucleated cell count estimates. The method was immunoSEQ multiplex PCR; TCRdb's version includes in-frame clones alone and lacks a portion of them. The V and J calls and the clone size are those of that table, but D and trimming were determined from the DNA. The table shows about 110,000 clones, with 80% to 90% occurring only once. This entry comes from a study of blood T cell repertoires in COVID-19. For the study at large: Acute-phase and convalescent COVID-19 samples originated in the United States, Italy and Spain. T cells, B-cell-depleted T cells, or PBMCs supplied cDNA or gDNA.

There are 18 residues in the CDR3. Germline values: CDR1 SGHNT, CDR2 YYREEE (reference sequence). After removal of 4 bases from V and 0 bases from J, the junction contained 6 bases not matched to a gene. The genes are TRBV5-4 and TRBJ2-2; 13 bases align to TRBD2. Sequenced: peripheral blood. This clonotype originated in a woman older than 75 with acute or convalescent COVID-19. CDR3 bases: TGTGCCAGCAGCGAACCGGGACTAGCGGGGACGAACACCGGGGAGCTGTTTTTT. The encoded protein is CASSEPGLAGTNTGELFF. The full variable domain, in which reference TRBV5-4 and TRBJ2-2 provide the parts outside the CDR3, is ETGVTQSPTHLIKTRGQQVTLRCSSQSGHNTVSWYQQALGQGPQFIFQYYREEENGRGNFPPRFSGLQFPNYSSELNVNALELDDSALYLCASSEPGLAGTNTGELFFGEGSRLTVL.